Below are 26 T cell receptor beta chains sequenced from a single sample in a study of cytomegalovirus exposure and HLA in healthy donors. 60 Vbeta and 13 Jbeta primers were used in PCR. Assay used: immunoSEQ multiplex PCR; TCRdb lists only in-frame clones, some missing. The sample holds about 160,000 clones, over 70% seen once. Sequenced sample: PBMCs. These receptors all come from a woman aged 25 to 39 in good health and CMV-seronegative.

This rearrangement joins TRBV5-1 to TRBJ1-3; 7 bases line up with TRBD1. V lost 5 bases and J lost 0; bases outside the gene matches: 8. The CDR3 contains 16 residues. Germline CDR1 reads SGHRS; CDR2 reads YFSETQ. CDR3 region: CASRPVGDSSGNTIYF. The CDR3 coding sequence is TGCGCCAGCAGGCCCGTTGGGGACAGCTCTGGAAACACCATATATTTT.

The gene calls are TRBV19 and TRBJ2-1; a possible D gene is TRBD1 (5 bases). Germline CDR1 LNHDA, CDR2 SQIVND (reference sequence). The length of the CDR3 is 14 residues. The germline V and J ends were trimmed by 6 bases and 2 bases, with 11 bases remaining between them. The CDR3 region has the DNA TGTGCCAGTAGCCCCAGGGCCACCTACAATGAGCAGTTCTTC. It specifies CASSPRATYNEQFF.

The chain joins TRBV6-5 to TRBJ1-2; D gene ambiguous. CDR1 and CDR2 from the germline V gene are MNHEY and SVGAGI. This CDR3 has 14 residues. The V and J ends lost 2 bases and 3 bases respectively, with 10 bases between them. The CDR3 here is CASSYGGFDYGYTF. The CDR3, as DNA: TGTGCCAGCAGTTACGGAGGTTTTGACTATGGCTACACCTTC.

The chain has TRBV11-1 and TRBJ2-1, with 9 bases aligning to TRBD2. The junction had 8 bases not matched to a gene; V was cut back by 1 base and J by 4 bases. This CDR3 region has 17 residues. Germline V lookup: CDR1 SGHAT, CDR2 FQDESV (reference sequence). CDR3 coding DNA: TGTGCCAGCAGCTTAGAGGGGCTAGCGGGGAGATACAATGAGCAGTTCTTC. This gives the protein CASSLEGLAGRYNEQFF. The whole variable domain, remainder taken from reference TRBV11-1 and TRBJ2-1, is EAEVAQSPRYKITEKSQAVAFWCDPISGHATLYWYRQILGQGPELLVQFQDESVVDDSQLPKDRFSAERLKGVDSTLKIQPAELGDSAMYLCASSLEGLAGRYNEQFFGPGTRLTVL.

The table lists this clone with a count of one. In DNA, the CDR3 is TGTGCCAGCAGTGAAGCTAGAGGAAGCTTCTACGAGCAGTACTTC. It yields the protein CASSEARGSFYEQYF. This chain links TRBV2 with TRBJ2-7, with D uncertain. The CDR3 runs to 15 residues. Germline V gene lookup returns CDR1 SNHLY and CDR2 FYNNEI. Trimming cost V 0 bases and J 3 bases, with 12 bases left between them.

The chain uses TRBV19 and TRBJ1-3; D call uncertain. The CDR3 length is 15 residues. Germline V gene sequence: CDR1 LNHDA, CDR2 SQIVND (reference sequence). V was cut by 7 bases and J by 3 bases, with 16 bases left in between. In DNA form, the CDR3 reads TGTGCCAGTACAACCCTCGAGGCGGGTGGAAACACCATATATTTT. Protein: CASTTLEAGGNTIYF.

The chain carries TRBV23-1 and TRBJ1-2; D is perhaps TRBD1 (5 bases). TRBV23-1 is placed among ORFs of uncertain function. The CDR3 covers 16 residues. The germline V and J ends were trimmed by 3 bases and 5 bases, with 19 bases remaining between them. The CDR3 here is CASSHLDSEESYGYTF. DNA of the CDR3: TGCGCCAGCAGTCACCTCGACAGTGAAGAATCATATGGCTACACCTTC.

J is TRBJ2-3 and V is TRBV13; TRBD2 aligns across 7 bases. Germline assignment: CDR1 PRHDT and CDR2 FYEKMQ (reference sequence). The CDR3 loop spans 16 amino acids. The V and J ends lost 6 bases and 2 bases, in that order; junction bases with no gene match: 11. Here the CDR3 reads CASRPTKAGFTDTQYF. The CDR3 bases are TGTGCCAGCAGACCAACAAAAGCGGGGTTCACAGATACGCAGTATTTT. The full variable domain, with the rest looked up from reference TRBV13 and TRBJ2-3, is AAGVIQSPRHLIKEKRETATLKCYPIPRHDTVYWYQQGPGQDPQFLISFYEKMQSDKGSIPDRFSAQQFSDYHSELNMSSLELGDSALYFCASRPTKAGFTDTQYFGPGTRLTVL.

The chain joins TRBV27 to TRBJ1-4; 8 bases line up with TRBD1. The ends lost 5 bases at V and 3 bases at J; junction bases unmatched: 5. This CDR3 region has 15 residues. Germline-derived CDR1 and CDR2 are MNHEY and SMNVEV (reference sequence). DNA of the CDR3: TGTGCCAGCAGTGAACAGGGGGGGGCTAATGAAAAACTGTTTTTT. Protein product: CASSEQGGANEKLFF.

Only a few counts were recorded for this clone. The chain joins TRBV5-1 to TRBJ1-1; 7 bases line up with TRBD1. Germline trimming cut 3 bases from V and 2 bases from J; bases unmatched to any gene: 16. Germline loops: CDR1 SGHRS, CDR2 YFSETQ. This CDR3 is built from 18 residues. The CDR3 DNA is TGCGCCAGCAGCTCCTTTCCACAGGGGAATGGGGTTAACACTGAAGCTTTCTTT. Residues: CASSSFPQGNGVNTEAFF.

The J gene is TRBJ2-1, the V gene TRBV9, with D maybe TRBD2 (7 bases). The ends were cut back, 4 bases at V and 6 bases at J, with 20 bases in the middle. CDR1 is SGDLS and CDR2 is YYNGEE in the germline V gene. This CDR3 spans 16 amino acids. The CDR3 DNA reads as TGTGCCAGCAGCCCGAGGGTAGGGGGGGCCCGCAATGAGCAGTTCTTC. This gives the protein CASSPRVGGARNEQFF.

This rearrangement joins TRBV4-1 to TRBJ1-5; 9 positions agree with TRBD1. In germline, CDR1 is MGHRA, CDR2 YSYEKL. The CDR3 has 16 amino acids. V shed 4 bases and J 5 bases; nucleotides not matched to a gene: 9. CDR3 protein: CASSRIQGAQHQPQHF. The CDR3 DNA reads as TGCGCCAGCAGCCGCATACAGGGGGCCCAACATCAGCCCCAGCATTTT.

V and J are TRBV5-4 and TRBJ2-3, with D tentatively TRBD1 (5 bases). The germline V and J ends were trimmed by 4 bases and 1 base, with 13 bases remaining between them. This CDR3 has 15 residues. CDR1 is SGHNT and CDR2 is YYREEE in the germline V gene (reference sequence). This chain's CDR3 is CASSRQWGGTDTQYF. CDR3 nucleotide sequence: TGTGCCAGCAGCCGTCAATGGGGCGGCACAGATACGCAGTATTTT.

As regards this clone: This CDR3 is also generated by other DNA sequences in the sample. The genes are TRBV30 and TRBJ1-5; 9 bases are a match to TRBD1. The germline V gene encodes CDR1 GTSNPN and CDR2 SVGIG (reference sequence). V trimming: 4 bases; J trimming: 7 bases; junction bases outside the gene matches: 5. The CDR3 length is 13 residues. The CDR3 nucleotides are TGTGCCTGGAAGGGACAGGGACGACAGCCCCAGCATTTT. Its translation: CAWKGQGRQPQHF.

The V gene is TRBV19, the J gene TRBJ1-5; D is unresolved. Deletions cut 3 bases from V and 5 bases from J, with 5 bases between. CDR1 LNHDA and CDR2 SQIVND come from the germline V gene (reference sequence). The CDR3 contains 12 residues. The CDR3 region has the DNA TGTGCCAGTAGTATGAGGGATCAGCCCCAGCATTTT. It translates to CASSMRDQPQHF.

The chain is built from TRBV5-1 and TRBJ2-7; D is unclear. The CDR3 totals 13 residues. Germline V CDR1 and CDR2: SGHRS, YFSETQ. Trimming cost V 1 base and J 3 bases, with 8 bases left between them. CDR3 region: CASSLNTIYEQYF. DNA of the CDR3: TGCGCCAGCAGCTTGAACACAATCTACGAGCAGTACTTC. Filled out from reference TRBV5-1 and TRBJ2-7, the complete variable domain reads KAGVTQTPRYLIKTRGQQVTLSCSPISGHRSVSWYQQTPGQGLQFLFEYFSETQRNKGNFPGRFSGRQFSNSRSEMNVSTLELGDSALYLCASSLNTIYEQYFGPGTRLTVT.

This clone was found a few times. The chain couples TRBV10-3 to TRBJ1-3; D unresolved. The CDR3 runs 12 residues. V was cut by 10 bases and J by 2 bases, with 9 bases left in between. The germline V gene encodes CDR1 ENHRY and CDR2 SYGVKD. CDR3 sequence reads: CATTEPGNTIYF. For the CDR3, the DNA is TGTGCCACCACAGAGCCTGGAAACACCATATATTTT.

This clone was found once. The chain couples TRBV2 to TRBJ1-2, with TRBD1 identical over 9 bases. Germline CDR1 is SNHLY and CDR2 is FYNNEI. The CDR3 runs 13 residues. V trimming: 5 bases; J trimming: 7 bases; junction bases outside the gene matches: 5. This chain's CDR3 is CASSRQGGVGYTF. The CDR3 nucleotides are TGTGCCAGCAGTCGACAGGGGGGAGTTGGCTACACCTTC. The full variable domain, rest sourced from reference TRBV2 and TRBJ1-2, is EPEVTQTPSHQVTQMGQEVILRCVPISNHLYFYWYRQILGQKVEFLVSFYNNEISEKSEIFDDQFSVERPDGSNFTLKIRSTKLEDSAMYFCASSRQGGVGYTFGSGTRLTVV.

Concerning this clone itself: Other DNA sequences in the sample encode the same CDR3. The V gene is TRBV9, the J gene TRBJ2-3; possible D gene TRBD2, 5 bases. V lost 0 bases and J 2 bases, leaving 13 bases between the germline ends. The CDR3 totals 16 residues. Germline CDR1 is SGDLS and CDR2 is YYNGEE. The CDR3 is CASSVGLGGTTDTQYF. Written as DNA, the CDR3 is TGTGCCAGCAGCGTAGGGTTAGGAGGCACCACAGATACGCAGTATTTT.

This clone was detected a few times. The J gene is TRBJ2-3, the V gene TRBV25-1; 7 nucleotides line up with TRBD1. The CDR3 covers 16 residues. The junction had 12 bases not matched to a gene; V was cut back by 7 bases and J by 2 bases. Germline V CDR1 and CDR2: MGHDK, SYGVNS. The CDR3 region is CASTSDRDADTDTQYF. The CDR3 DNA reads TGTGCCAGCACCTCTGACAGGGACGCCGACACAGATACGCAGTATTTT. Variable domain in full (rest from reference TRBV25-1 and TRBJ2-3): EADIYQTPRYLVIGTGKKITLECSQTMGHDKMYWYQQDPGMELHLIHYSYGVNSTEKGDLSSESTVSRIRTEHFPLTLESARPSHTSQYLCASTSDRDADTDTQYFGPGTRLTVL.

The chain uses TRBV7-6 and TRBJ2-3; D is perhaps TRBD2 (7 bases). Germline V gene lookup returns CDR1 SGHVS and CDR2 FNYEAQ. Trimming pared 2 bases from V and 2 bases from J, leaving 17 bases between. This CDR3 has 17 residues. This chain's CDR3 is CASSLRRGDTLTDTQYF. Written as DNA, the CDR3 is TGTGCCAGCAGCTTAAGACGGGGGGACACTCTCACAGATACGCAGTATTTT. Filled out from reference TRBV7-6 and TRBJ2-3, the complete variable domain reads GAGVSQSPRYKVTKRGQDVALRCDPISGHVSLYWYRQALGQGPEFLTYFNYEAQQDKSGLPNDRFSAERPEGSISTLTIQRTEQRDSAMYRCASSLRRGDTLTDTQYFGPGTRLTVL.

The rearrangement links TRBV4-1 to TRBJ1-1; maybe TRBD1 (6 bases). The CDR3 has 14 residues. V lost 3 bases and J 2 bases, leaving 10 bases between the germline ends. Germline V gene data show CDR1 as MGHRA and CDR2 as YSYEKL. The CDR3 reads CASSQTGFNTEAFF. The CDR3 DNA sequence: TGCGCCAGCAGCCAGACAGGCTTCAACACTGAAGCTTTCTTT.

This CDR3 is CASRKGQTNQPQHF. The CDR3 DNA follows: TGTGCCAGCAGAAAGGGACAAACGAATCAGCCCCAGCATTTT. The rearrangement uses TRBV2 and TRBJ1-5; possible D gene TRBD1, 6 bases. Trimming left V 6 bases short and J 4 bases short, with 13 bases between. The CDR3 is 14 amino acids. Per germline, CDR1 SNHLY and CDR2 FYNNEI.

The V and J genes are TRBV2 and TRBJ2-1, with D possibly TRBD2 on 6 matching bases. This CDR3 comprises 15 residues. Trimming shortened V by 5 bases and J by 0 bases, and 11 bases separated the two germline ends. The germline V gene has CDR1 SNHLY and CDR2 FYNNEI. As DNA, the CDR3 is TGTGCCAGCAGTAGGGACTCTTACTCCTACAATGAGCAGTTCTTC. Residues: CASSRDSYSYNEQFF.

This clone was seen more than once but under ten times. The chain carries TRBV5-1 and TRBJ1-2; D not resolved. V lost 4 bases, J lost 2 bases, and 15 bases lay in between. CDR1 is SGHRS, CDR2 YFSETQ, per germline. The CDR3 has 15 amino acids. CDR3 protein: CASSAPLRENYGYTF. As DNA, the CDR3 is TGCGCCAGCAGCGCCCCCTTAAGGGAGAACTATGGCTACACCTTC. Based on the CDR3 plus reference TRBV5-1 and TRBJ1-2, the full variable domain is KAGVTQTPRYLIKTRGQQVTLSCSPISGHRSVSWYQQTPGQGLQFLFEYFSETQRNKGNFPGRFSGRQFSNSRSEMNVSTLELGDSALYLCASSAPLRENYGYTFGSGTRLTVV.

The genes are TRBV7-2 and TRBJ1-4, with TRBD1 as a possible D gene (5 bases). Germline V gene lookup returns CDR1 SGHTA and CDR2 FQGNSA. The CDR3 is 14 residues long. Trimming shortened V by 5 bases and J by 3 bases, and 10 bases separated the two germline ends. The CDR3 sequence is CASSQGAPNEKLFF. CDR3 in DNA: TGTGCCAGCAGCCAAGGGGCTCCTAATGAAAAACTGTTTTTT.